This T cell receptor beta chain was found in a study of T cell changes during pregnancy in multiple sclerosis. Sequencing used immunoSEQ multiplex PCR; TCRdb keeps in-frame clones, though not all of them. The table has tens of thousands of clones, roughly 90% seen once. V dropped 0 bases and J dropped 6 bases, with 30 bases sitting between them. This CDR3 has 21 residues. The clonotype comes from a female donor in good health, enrolled as a control in a pregnancy study. The chain recombines TRBV23-1 with TRBJ2-1; tentatively, D is TRBD1 (9 bases). TRBV23-1 is given ORF status, its function remaining uncertain. Sequencing was performed on peripheral blood, taken after pregnancy. The CDR3 nucleotides read TGCGCCAGCAGTCAATCGCTACAGGGGGCACCGGCCGGGACTAGTAGCAATGAGCAGTTCTTC. It translates to CASSQSLQGAPAGTSSNEQFF.